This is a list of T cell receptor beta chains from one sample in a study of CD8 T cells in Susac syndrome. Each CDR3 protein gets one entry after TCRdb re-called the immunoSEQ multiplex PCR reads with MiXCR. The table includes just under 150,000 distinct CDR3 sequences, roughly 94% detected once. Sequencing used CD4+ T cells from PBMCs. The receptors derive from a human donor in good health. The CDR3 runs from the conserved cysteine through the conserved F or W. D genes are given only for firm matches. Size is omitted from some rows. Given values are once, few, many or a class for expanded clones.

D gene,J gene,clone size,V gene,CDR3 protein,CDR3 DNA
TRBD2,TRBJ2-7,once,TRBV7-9,CASSLVAASGRAGEQYF,TGTGCCAGCAGCTTAGTGGCTGCTAGCGGGAGGGCCGGCGAGCAGTACTTC
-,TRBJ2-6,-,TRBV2,CASSDAILSGANVLTF,TGTGCCAGCAGTGATGCCATCCTCTCTGGGGCCAACGTCCTGACTTTC
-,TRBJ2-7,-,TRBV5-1,CASATEGGTYEQYF,TGCGCCAGCGCCACTGAGGGCGGGACGTACGAGCAGTACTTC
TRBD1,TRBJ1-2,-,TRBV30,CAWSVSGTGGNYGYTF,TGTGCCTGGAGTGTATCCGGGACAGGGGGCAACTATGGCTACACCTTC
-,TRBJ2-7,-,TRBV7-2,CASSLEVFSYEQYF,TGTGCCAGCAGCTTAGAGGTCTTCTCCTACGAGCAGTACTTC
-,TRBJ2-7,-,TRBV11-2,CASSLVGASQYF,TGTGCCAGCAGCCTAGTGGGGGCGTCTCAGTACTTC
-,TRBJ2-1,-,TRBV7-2,CASSPDWTTYNEQFF,TGTGCCAGCAGCCCCGACTGGACCACCTACAATGAGCAGTTCTTC
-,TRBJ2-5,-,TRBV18,CASSPGAGDRYF,TGTGCCAGCTCACCCGGAGCGGGCGACCGGTACTTC
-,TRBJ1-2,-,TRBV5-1,CASSLGHGWYGYTF,TGCGCCAGCAGCCTAGGACACGGATGGTATGGCTACACCTTC
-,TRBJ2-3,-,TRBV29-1,CSVGVGRWGNTQYF,TGCAGCGTTGGGGTCGGGCGGTGGGGAAATACGCAGTATTTT
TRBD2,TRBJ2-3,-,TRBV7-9,CASSSTSGRTDTQYF,TGTGCCAGCAGCTCAACTAGCGGGAGGACAGATACGCAGTATTTT
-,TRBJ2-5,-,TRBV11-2,CASSLGELYQETQYF,TGTGCCAGCAGCTTAGGCGAGCTTTACCAAGAGACCCAGTACTTC
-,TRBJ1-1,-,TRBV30,CAYRDRNTEAFF,TGTGCCTATAGAGACAGGAACACTGAAGCTTTCTTT
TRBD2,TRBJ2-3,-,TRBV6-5,CASSYSGLAERTDTQYF,TGTGCCAGCAGTTACTCTGGACTAGCGGAGCGCACAGATACGCAGTATTTT
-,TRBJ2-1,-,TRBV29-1,CSVGFRGPYGEQFF,TGCAGCGTTGGGTTCAGGGGACCATACGGGGAGCAGTTCTTC
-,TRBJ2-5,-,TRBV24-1,CATSGGTYQETQYF,TGTGCCACCAGTGGGGGGACCTACCAAGAGACCCAGTACTTC
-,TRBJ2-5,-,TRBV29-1,CSSRKGSGETQYF,TGCAGCTCTAGAAAGGGGAGTGGGGAGACCCAGTACTTC
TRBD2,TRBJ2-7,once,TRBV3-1,CASSPLAGSYEQYF,TGTGCCAGCAGCCCCCTAGCGGGGTCCTACGAGCAGTACTTC